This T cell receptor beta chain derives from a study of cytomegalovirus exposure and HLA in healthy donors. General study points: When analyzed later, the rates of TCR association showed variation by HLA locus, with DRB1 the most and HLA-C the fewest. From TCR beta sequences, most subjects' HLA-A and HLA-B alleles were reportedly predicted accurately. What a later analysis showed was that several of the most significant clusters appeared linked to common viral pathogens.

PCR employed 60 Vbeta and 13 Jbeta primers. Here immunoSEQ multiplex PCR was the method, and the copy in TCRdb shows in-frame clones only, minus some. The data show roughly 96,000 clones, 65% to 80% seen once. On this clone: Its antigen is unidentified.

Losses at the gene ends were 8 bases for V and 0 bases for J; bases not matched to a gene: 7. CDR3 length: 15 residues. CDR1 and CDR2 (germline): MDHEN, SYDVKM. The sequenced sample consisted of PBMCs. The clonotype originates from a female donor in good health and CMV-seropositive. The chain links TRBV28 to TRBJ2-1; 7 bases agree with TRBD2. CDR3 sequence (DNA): TGTGCCAGCGGGACGGGAGGCAGCTCCTACAATGAGCAGTTCTTC. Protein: CASGTGGSSYNEQFF.